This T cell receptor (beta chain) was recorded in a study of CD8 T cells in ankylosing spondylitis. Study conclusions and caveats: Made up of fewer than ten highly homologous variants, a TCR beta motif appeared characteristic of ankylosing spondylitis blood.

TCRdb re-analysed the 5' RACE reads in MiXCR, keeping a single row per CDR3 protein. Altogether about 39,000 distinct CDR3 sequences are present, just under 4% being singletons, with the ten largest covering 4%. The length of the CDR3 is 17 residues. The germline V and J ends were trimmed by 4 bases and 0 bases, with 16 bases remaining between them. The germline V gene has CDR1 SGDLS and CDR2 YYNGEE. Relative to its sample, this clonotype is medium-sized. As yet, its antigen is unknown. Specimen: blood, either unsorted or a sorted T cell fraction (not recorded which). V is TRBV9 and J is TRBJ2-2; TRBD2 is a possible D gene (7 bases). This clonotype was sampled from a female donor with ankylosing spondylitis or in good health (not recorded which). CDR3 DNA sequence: TGTGCCAGCAGCCCCCGACGCGGGGGCTCGAACACCGGGGAGCTGTTTTTT. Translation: CASSPRRGGSNTGELFF.